This TCR beta chain was obtained from a study of regulatory T cells in long-lasting Graves disease. Overall study findings and caveats: Those with persistent Graves' had less TCR diversity than newly diagnosed patients.

Assembly of TCR beta libraries relied on iRepertoire HTBI primers together with Arm-PCR of CDR3 regions. TCRdb reprocessed the multiplex PCR reads via MiXCR and lists one record per CDR3 protein. The sample holds around 500,000 distinct CDR3 sequences, 16% seen once. This CDR3 spans 14 amino acids. J lost 5 bases, V lost 6 bases, and 5 bases had no gene match. Germline V gene data show CDR1 as LNHDA and CDR2 as SQIVND (reference sequence). Of note for this clonotype: As yet, its antigen is unknown.

Time point given: newly diagnosed GD, antithyroid drugs for less than 3 months. The TCR library used RNA extracted from PBMCs. Patients hailed from an endocrinology department in Xi'an, China. A further study also used this sample, focusing on T cells in Graves' hyperthyroidism and ophthalmopathy.

This sequence originates from a woman aged 35-60 years with Graves disease. Sample: peripheral blood mononuclear cells (PBMCs), taken at new diagnosis, from a patient treated with antithyroid drugs. The J gene is TRBJ1-4, the V gene TRBV19, with TRBD1 matching over 8 bases. CDR3 in amino acids: CASRRQGANEKLFF. CDR3 bases: TGTGCCAGTAGGCGCCAGGGGGCAAATGAAAAACTGTTTTTT.